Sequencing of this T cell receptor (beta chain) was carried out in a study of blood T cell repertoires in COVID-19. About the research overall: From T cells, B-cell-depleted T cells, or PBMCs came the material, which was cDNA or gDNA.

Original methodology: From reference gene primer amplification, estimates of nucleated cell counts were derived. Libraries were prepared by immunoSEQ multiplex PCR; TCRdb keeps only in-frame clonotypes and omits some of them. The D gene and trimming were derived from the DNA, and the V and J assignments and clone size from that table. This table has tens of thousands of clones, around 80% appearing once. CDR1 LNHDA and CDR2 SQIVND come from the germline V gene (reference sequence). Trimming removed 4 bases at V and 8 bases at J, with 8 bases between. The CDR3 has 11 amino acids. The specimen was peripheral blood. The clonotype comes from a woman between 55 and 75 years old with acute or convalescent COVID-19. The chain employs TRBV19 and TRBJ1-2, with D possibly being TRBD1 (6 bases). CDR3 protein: CASSRGQGYTF. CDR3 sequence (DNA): TGTGCCAGTAGTAGAGGACAGGGCTACACCTTC.